Sequencing of this T cell receptor (beta chain) was carried out in a study of blood T cell repertoires in COVID-19. For the study at large: Samples taken during acute and convalescent COVID-19 were collected in the United States, Italy and Spain.

Method: immunoSEQ multiplex PCR; TCRdb's copy keeps in-frame clones and lacks some. Of some 120,000 clones in the sample, 80% to 85% were seen once. CDR1 and CDR2 (germline): LNHDA, SQIVND (reference sequence). The junction had 4 bases not matched to a gene; V was cut back by 5 bases and J by 0 bases. CDR3 length: 14 residues. The sequencing input was peripheral blood. The receptor was isolated from a woman aged 25 to 39 who had recovered from COVID-19. The chain has TRBV19 and TRBJ2-7, with 7 positions matching TRBD1. The CDR3 coding sequence is TGTGCCAGTAGTCCCAGACAGGGCTCCTACGAGCAGTACTTC. This sequence encodes CASSPRQGSYEQYF.